A selection of T cell receptor beta chains follows, all from one sample in a study of blood T cell repertoires in COVID-19. Here immunoSEQ multiplex PCR was the method, and the copy in TCRdb shows in-frame clones only, minus some. The table lists roughly 100,000 clones, around nine tenths of them singletons. The sample comprised peripheral blood. All receptors come from an elderly woman in a cohort sampled during active COVID-19. CDR3s include the opening cysteine and the closing phenylalanine or tryptophan. The D gene is left open where the match is weak. The size entry is marked missing in some rows and otherwise reads once, few, many or a size class.

cdr3_nt cdr3_aa v_call cdr3_length j_call d_call clone_size
TGTGCCAGCAGTTCGGACAGCGAGCAGTATTTT CASSSDSEQYF TRBV6-5 11 TRBJ2-3 - -
TGCGCCAGCAGCTCCCCCGGGACAGGGTTCGGCGAGCAGTACTTC CASSSPGTGFGEQYF TRBV5-1 15 TRBJ2-7 TRBD1 -
TGTGCCAGCAGCCCTATGACTTCGGTCGTTAGCCAAAATGAGCAGTTCTTC CASSPMTSVVSQNEQFF TRBV7-3 17 TRBJ2-1 - once
TGCGCCAGCAGCCAAGACCCTTCGACAGGGCTCGGGCAGTACTTC CASSQDPSTGLGQYF TRBV4-1 15 TRBJ2-7 TRBD1 -
TGTGCCAGCAGTGAAGCCGGCGGGCAGCAACACGAGCAGTACTTC CASSEAGGQQHEQYF TRBV6-1 15 TRBJ2-7 - -
TGTGCCAGTTCATCCCCGACAGGGTTGAGCTACGAGCAGTACTTC CASSSPTGLSYEQYF TRBV19 15 TRBJ2-7 TRBD1 -
TGTGCCACCAGCAGAGCTGGGACACCAGGAAACACCATATATTTT CATSRAGTPGNTIYF TRBV15 15 TRBJ1-3 - -
TGTGCCAGCAGTTTAGCGGGTAGCAGCACCGGGGAGCTGTTTTTT CASSLAGSSTGELFF TRBV27 15 TRBJ2-2 - -
TGTGCCAGCAGCCCTCAGAGTACTTCGGAGCCTTTAGAGACCCAGTACTTC CASSPQSTSEPLETQYF TRBV9 17 TRBJ2-5 - -
TGTGCCAGCAGTTACACCCAGACTGGAAACACTGAAGCTTTCTTT CASSYTQTGNTEAFF TRBV28 15 TRBJ1-1 - -
TGTGCCAGTAGTCCGACAGGGACGAGCAATCAGCCCCAGCATTTT CASSPTGTSNQPQHF TRBV19 15 TRBJ1-5 TRBD1 -
TGTGCCAGCACCGCGCAGGGGGGTTGGAATACGCAGTATTTT CASTAQGGWNTQYF TRBV5-8 14 TRBJ2-3 - -
TGTGCCAGCAGGTTGACTAACTACGAGCAGTACTTC CASRLTNYEQYF TRBV12-3/TRBV12-4 12 TRBJ2-7 - -
TGTGCCATCAGTGAGACCCGAGGGGGTCCCTACGAGCAGTACTTC CAISETRGGPYEQYF TRBV10-3 15 TRBJ2-7 - -
TGTGCCAGCAGCGTAGAACCCGGAGAGGGCGGAGCTTTCTTT CASSVEPGEGGAFF TRBV9 14 TRBJ1-1 - -
TGTGCTAGTGGTTTCGGACTAGCGGGGACGGGCACAGATACGCAGTATTTT CASGFGLAGTGTDTQYF TRBV12-5 17 TRBJ2-3 TRBD2 -
TGTGCCAGCAGTTTTGGACTTACGGTCCGGGGTGAGCAGTTCTTC CASSFGLTVRGEQFF TRBV28 15 TRBJ2-1 - once
TGTGCCACCAGAGGACAGGCTAGCGTAGACACTGAAGCTTTCTTT CATRGQASVDTEAFF TRBV18 15 TRBJ1-1 TRBD1 -
TGTGCCAGCAGCCCGGGTGGGACTAGCGGGACTGGTGAGACCCAGTACTTC CASSPGGTSGTGETQYF TRBV11-2 17 TRBJ2-5 TRBD2 -
TGTGCCAGCAGTCCCCCCCCTAGCGGGGCATACAATGAGCAGTTCTTC CASSPPPSGAYNEQFF TRBV28 16 TRBJ2-1 TRBD2 -
TGCAGCGTGGTGTTGGGGTCAGGGGGATCTGGAAACACCATATATTTT CSVVLGSGGSGNTIYF TRBV29-1 16 TRBJ1-3 TRBD1 -
TGTGCCAGCAGTACAGGACAACCCTACGAGCAGTACTTC CASSTGQPYEQYF TRBV6-2/TRBV6-3 13 TRBJ2-7 - -
TGCGCCAGCAGCTTGGTTCCGGGGGTAGAGACCCAGTACTTC CASSLVPGVETQYF TRBV5-1 14 TRBJ2-5 - -
TGTGCCAGCAGTTTACGGAAGACAGTAGCCAAAAACATTCAGTACTTC CASSLRKTVAKNIQYF TRBV27 16 TRBJ2-4 - -
TGCGCCAGCAGCCAAGTGGGACAGGGAAACTCACCCCTCCACTTT CASSQVGQGNSPLHF TRBV4-1 15 TRBJ1-6 TRBD1 -
TGTGCCACCAGTGACCCGAGCGGGAGCTCCTACAATGAGCAGTTCTTC CATSDPSGSSYNEQFF TRBV24-1 16 TRBJ2-1 TRBD2 -
TGTGCCAGCAGCCCTTACCAGGGGTCGAATGAGCAGTTCTTC CASSPYQGSNEQFF TRBV3-1/TRBV3-2 14 TRBJ2-1 - -
TGTGCCAGCAGCCGACTAGAACCGGGCCGAGCTAAAAACAATGAGCAGTTCTTC CASSRLEPGRAKNNEQFF TRBV27 18 TRBJ2-1 - -
TGTGCCACCGCCCGTCGGCTAGCGGCGGAGGTGACAGATACGCAGTATTTT CATARRLAAEVTDTQYF TRBV10-3 17 TRBJ2-3 TRBD2 -
TGTGCCAGCAGCAGGACTAACGAGCAGTACTTC CASSRTNEQYF TRBV3-1/TRBV3-2 11 TRBJ2-7 - once
TGTGCCAGTAGTATAGCACGCCGGGTGGGCGGGGAGCTGTTTTTT CASSIARRVGGELFF TRBV19 15 TRBJ2-2 - -
TGTGCCAGTACTCCTCTGGAGACAGGGAGCAATCAGCCCCAGCATTTT CASTPLETGSNQPQHF TRBV19 16 TRBJ1-5 TRBD1 once
TGTGCCAGCAGCCCGGAGGGGACTAGCGGGGTTAGAGGGGAGCTGTTTTTT CASSPEGTSGVRGELFF TRBV5-4 17 TRBJ2-2 TRBD2 -
TGTGCCTGTACAGGGCCCAATCACTCCTACAATGAGCAGTTCTTC CACTGPNHSYNEQFF TRBV30 15 TRBJ2-1 - -
TGTGCCAGCAGTTACGGGAGGAACACCGGGGAGCTGTTTTTT CASSYGRNTGELFF TRBV6-5 14 TRBJ2-2 - -
TGTGCCATCAGCTTAGCGGGAGGCAATGAGCAGTTCTTC CAISLAGGNEQFF TRBV10-3 13 TRBJ2-1 TRBD2 -
TGCGCCAGCAGCCAAACCGGGACAGCGAATCAGCCCCAGCATTTT CASSQTGTANQPQHF TRBV4-1 15 TRBJ1-5 TRBD1 -
TGTGCCAGCAGCCCCTACCCGGGACAGACCTACGAGCAGTACTTC CASSPYPGQTYEQYF TRBV7-2 15 TRBJ2-7 TRBD1 -
TGTGCCAGCAGTCAAACGGCAGGGGGCGGAGGAGGCTACACCTTC CASSQTAGGGGGYTF TRBV25-1 15 TRBJ1-2 TRBD1 -
TGTGCCAGCAGGGAAACGGGCAGGACAGAGAGGTACGAGCAGTACTTC CASRETGRTERYEQYF TRBV5-6 16 TRBJ2-7 - -
TGTGCCAGCAGCTTAGCCGAACAGAACTACGAGCAGTACTTC CASSLAEQNYEQYF TRBV7-2 14 TRBJ2-7 - -
TGTGCCAGCAGCTTAGGGGGCGGACGGACTGAAGCTTTCTTT CASSLGGGRTEAFF TRBV7-9 14 TRBJ1-1 - -
TGTGCCAGCTCACCGCGGGGGGACAATGAGCAGTTCTTC CASSPRGDNEQFF TRBV18 13 TRBJ2-1 TRBD2 -
TGTGCCAGCAGCCATGCAGGTACCGGGGAGCTGTTTTTT CASSHAGTGELFF TRBV3-1/TRBV3-2 13 TRBJ2-2 - -
TGTGCCATCAGTGAGTCAGAGGGGGGGGCCCAGCATTTT CAISESEGGAQHF TRBV10-3 13 TRBJ1-5 - -
TGTGCCACCAGCTTCCGGACAGGAGAGCAGTACTTC CATSFRTGEQYF TRBV15 12 TRBJ2-7 TRBD1 -
TGTGCCAGCCGCTCATGGGACAGGAATTCACCCCTCCACTTT CASRSWDRNSPLHF TRBV5-4 14 TRBJ1-6 TRBD1 -
TGTGCCAGCAGGCATGGTTCAGGGTCAAGTGGAAACACCATATATTTT CASRHGSGSSGNTIYF TRBV3-1/TRBV3-2 16 TRBJ1-3 - -
TGCGCCAGCAGCTTGACAGGCCAGCCCCAGCATTTT CASSLTGQPQHF TRBV5-1 12 TRBJ1-5 - -